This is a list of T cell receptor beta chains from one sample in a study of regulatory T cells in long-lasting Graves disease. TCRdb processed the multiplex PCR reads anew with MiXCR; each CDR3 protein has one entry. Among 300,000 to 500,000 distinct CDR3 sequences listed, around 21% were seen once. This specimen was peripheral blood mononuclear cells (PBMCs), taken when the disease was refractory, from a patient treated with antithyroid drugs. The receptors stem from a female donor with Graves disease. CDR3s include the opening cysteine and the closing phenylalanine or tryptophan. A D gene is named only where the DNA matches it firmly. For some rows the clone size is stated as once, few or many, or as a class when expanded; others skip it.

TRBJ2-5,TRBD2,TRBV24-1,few,TGTGCCACCAGTGACCCGAGCGGGACTCGAACGAAAGAGACCCAGTACTTC,CATSDPSGTRTKETQYF
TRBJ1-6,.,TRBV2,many,TGTGCCAGCAGCCCATCGACCCATTCACCCCTCCACTTT,CASSPSTHSPLHF
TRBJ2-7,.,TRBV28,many,TGTGCCAGCAGCCTAAGGTTGGGCGAGCAGTACTTC,CASSLRLGEQYF
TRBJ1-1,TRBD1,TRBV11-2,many,TGTGCCAGCAGCCGCAGAGGACAGGGGGACACTGAAGCTTTCTTT,CASSRRGQGDTEAFF
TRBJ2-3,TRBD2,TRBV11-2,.,TGTGCCAGCAGTTGGGGACTAGCGGAAACAGATACGCAGTATTTT,CASSWGLAETDTQYF
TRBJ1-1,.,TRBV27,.,TGTGCCAGCAGTTTGTACATTGGGAACACTGAAGCTTTCTTT,CASSLYIGNTEAFF
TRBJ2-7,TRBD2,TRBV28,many,TGTGCCAGCAGTCCGTCCATGAGCGGGAGTCTCTCCTACGAGCAGTACTTC,CASSPSMSGSLSYEQYF
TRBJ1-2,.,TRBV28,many,TGTGCCAGCAGTCCCCGCCAGCCCCCCTATGGCTACACCTTC,CASSPRQPPYGYTF
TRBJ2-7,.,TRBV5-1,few,TGCGCCAGCAGACTGACCCTGGATGTTACCTACGAGCAGTACTTC,CASRLTLDVTYEQYF
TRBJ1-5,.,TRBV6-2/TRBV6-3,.,TGTGCCAGCTTGGGGGAGGATCCCGGGACCAATCAGCCCCAGCATTTT,CASLGEDPGTNQPQHF
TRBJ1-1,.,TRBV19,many,TGTGCCAGTAGTCGGGCCTTGAACACTGAAGCTTTCTTT,CASSRALNTEAFF
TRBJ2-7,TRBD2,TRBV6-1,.,TGTGCCAGCAGCACAGGCTCTAGCGGGAGAGGATGCAAGCAGTACTTC,CASSTGSSGRGCKQYF
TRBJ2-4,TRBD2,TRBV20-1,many,TGCAGTGCTGTGACTAGCGGGATGGCGCTAGCCAAAAACATTCAGTACTTC,CSAVTSGMALAKNIQYF
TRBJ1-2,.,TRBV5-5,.,TGTGCCAGCAGCTTTCGGGGGTTCGACTATGGCTACACCTTC,CASSFRGFDYGYTF
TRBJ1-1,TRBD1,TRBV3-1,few,TGTGCCAGCAGCCAGAGGACAGGAGGGAATACTGAAGCTTTCTTT,CASSQRTGGNTEAFF
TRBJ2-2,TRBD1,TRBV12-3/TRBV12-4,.,TGTGCCAGCAGTTTCCATACGGACAGGAGACGCACCGGGGAGCTGTTTTTT,CASSFHTDRRRTGELFF
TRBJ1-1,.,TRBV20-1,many,TGCAGTACCTCAAAGGGGGTCACTGAAGCTTTCTTT,CSTSKGVTEAFF
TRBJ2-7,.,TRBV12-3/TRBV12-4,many,TGTGCCAGCAGTTTGGAAAGACAGTACGAGCAGTACTTC,CASSLERQYEQYF
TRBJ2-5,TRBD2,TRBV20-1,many,TGCAGTGCTAGGCGGGAGGTGCGCGAGACCCAGTACTTC,CSARREVRETQYF
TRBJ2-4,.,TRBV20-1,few,TGCAATGCTAGAGATCGAGTGGGGGACATTCAGTACTTC,CNARDRVGDIQYF
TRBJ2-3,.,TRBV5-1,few,TGCGCCAGCAGCCCCGGGTCAGATACGCAGTATTTT,CASSPGSDTQYF
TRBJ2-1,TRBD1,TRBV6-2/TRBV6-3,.,TGTGCCAGCAGTACCCAGACAGGGAACAGGGATGAGCAGTTCTTC,CASSTQTGNRDEQFF
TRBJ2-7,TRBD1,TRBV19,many,TGTGCCAGTAGTATCGGGACAGGGAGAGAGCAGTACTTC,CASSIGTGREQYF
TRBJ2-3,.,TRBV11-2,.,TGTGCCAGCACCCCAATGGCGTCTGCGGCAGATACGCAGTATTTT,CASTPMASAADTQYF
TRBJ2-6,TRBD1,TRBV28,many,TGTGCCAGCACCCACGACAGGGCCCCTGGGGCCAACGTCCTGACTTTC,CASTHDRAPGANVLTF
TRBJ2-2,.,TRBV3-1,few,TGTGCCAGCAGCCACCTGGGGGAGCTGTTTTTT,CASSHLGELFF
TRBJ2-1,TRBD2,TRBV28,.,TGTGCCAGCAGCCATGTGGCCCCGGGACTAGCGGGAGCAGATGAGCAGTTCTTC,CASSHVAPGLAGADEQFF
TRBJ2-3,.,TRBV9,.,TGTGCCAGCAGCCTCCTGGGAGGCACAGATACGCAGTATTTT,CASSLLGGTDTQYF
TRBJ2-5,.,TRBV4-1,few,TGCGCCAGCAGCCAATTCGGCCGGGGCGGAGGAGGAGAGACCCAGTACTTC,CASSQFGRGGGGETQYF
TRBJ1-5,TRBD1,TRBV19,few,TGTGCCAGTAGTCCTAAAGGACAGGGGCAAAATCAGCCCCAGCATTTT,CASSPKGQGQNQPQHF
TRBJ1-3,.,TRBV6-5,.,TGTGCCAGCAGTTACTTCGGGGGATCCTCTGGAAACACCATATATTTT,CASSYFGGSSGNTIYF